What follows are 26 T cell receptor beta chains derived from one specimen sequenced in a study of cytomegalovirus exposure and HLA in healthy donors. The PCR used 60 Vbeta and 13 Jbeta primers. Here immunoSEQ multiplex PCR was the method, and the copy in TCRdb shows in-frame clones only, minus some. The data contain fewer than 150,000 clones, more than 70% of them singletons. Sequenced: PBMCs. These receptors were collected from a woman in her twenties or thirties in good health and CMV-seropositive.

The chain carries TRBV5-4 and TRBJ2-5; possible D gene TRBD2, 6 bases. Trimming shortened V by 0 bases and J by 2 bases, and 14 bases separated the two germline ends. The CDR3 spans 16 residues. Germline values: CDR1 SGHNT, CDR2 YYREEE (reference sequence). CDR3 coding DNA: TGTGCCAGCAGCTTGGCCCCGGGACTGTCTCAAGAGACCCAGTACTTC. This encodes CASSLAPGLSQETQYF.

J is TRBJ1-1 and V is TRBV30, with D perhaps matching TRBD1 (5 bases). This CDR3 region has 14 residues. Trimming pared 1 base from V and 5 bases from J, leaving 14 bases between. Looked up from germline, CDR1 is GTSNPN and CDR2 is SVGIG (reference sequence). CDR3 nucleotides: TGTGCCTGGAGTGACGGTGCGGGGGGGACTGAAGCTTTCTTT. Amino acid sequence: CAWSDGAGGTEAFF.

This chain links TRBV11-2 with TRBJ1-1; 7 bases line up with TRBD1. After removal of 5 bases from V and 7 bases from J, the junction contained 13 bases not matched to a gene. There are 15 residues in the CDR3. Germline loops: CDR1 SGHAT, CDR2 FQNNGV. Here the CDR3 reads CASSPFWGQIVEAFF. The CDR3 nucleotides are TGTGCCAGCAGCCCATTCTGGGGACAGATAGTTGAAGCTTTCTTT. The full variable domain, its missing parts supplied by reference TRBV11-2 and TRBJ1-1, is EAGVAQSPRYKIIEKRQSVAFWCNPISGHATLYWYQQILGQGPKLLIQFQNNGVVDDSQLPKDRFSAERLKGVDSTLKIQPAKLEDSAVYLCASSPFWGQIVEAFFGQGTRLTVV.

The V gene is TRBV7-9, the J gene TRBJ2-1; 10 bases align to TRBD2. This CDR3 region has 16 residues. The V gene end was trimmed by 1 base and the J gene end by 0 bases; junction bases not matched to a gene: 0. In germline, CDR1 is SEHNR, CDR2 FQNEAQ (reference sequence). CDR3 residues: CASSLGTSGSYNEQFF. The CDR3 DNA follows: TGTGCCAGCAGCTTAGGGACTAGCGGCTCCTACAATGAGCAGTTCTTC.

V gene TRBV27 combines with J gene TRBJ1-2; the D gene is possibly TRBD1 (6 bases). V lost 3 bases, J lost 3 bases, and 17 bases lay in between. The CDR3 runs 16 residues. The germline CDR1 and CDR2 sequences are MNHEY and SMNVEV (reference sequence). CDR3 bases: TGTGCCAGCAGTTTCTCGACAGTAGCAGGGGACTATGGCTACACCTTC. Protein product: CASSFSTVAGDYGYTF.

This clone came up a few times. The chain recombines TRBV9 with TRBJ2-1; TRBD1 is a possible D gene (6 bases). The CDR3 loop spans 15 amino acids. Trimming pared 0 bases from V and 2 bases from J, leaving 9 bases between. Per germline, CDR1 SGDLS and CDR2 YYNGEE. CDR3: CASSVVGDTYNEQFF. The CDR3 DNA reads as TGTGCCAGCAGCGTAGTGGGGGACACCTACAATGAGCAGTTCTTC.

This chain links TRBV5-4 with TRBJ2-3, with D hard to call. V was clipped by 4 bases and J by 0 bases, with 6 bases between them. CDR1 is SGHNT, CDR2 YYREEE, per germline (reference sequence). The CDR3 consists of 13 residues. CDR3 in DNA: TGTGCCAGCAGCCCGACTAGCACAGATACGCAGTATTTT. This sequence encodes CASSPTSTDTQYF.

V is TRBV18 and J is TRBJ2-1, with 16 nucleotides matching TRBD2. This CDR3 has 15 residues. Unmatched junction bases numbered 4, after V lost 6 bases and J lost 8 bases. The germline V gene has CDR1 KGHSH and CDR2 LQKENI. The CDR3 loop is CASSPGTSGRDEQFF. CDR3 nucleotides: TGTGCCAGCTCCCCCGGGACTAGCGGGAGGGATGAGCAGTTCTTC.

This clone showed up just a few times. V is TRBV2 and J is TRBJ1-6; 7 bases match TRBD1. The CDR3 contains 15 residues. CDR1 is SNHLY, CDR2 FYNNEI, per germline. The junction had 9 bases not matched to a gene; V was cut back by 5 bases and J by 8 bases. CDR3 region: CASSRFPTGDSPLHF. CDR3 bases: TGTGCCAGCAGTCGTTTTCCTACAGGGGATTCACCCCTCCACTTT.

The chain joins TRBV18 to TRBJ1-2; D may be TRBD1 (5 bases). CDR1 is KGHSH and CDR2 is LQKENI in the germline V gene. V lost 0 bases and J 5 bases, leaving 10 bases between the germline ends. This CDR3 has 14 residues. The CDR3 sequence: CASSPPVQDYGYTF. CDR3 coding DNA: TGTGCCAGCTCACCACCCGTACAGGATTATGGCTACACCTTC.

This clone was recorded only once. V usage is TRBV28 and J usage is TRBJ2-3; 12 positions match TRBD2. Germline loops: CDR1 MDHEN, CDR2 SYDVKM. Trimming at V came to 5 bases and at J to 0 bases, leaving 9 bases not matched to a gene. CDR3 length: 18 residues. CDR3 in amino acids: CASSPPASGGASTDTQYF. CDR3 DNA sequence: TGTGCCAGCAGTCCCCCAGCTAGCGGGGGGGCTAGCACAGATACGCAGTATTTT. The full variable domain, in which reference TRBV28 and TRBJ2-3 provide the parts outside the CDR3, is DVKVTQSSRYLVKRTGEKVFLECVQDMDHENMFWYRQDPGLGLRLIYFSYDVKMKEKGDIPEGYSVSREKKERFSLILESASTNQTSMYLCASSPPASGGASTDTQYFGPGTRLTVL.

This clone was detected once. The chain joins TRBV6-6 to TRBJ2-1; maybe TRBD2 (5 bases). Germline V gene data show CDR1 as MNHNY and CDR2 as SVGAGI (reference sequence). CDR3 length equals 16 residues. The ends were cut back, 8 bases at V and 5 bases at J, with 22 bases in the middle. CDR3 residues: CASGSLGAIGDNEQFF. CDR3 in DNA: TGTGCCAGCGGATCACTAGGAGCGATTGGAGACAATGAGCAGTTCTTC.

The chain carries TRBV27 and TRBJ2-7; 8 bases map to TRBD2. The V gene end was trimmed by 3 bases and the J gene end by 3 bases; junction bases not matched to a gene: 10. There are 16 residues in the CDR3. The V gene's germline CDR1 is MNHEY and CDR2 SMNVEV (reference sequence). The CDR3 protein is CASSFRLAGVDYEQYF. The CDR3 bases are TGTGCCAGCAGTTTTAGGCTAGCGGGCGTCGACTACGAGCAGTACTTC.

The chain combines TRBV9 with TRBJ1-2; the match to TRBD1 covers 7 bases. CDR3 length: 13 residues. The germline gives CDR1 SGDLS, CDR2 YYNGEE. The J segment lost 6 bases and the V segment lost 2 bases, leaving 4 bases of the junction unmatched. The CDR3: CASSVATGNGYTF. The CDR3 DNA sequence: TGTGCCAGCAGCGTGGCGACAGGGAATGGCTACACCTTC.

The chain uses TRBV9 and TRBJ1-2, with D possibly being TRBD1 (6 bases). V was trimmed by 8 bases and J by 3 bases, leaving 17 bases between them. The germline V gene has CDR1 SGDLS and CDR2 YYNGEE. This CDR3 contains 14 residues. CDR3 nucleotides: TGTGCCAGTAAAGGGGGGGGAAGAGACTATGGCTACACCTTC. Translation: CASKGGGRDYGYTF.

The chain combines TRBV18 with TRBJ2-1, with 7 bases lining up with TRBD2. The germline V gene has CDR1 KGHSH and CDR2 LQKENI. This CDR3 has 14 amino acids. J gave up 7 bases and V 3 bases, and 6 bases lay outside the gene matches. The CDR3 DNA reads TGTGCCAGCTCACCGACAGCGGGGCTGAATGAGCAGTTCTTC. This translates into CASSPTAGLNEQFF.

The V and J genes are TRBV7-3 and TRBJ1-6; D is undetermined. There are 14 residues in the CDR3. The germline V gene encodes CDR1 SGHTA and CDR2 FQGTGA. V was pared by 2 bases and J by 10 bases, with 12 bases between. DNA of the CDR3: TGTGCCAGCAGCTTAGCCGGTTCAGGATCACCCCTCCACTTT. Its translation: CASSLAGSGSPLHF.

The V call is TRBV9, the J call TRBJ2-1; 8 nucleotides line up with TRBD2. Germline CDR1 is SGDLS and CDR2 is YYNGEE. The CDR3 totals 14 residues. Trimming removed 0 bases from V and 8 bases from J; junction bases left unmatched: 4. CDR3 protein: CASSVAGGLHEQFF. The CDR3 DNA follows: TGTGCCAGCAGCGTAGCGGGGGGGCTCCATGAGCAGTTCTTC.

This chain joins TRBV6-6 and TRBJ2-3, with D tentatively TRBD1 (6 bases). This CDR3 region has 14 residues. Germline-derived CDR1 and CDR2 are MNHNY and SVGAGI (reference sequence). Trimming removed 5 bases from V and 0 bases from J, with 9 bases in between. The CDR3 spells CASSRTVSTDTQYF. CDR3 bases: TGTGCCAGCAGTCGGACAGTTAGCACAGATACGCAGTATTTT.

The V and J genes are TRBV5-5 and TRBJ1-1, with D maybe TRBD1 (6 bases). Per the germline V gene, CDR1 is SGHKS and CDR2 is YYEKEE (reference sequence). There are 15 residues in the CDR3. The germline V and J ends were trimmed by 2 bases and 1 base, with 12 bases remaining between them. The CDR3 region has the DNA TGTGCCAGCAGCTTTTATGGGGGCGGGAACACTGAAGCTTTCTTT. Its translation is CASSFYGGGNTEAFF.

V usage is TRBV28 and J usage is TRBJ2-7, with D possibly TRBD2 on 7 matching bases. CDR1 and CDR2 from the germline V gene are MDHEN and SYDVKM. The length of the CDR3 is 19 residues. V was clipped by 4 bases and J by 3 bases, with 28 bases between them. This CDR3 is CASSSPPRGALSRGYEQYF. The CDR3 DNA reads TGTGCCAGCAGTTCACCTCCCCGGGGGGCACTATCTAGGGGCTACGAGCAGTACTTC.

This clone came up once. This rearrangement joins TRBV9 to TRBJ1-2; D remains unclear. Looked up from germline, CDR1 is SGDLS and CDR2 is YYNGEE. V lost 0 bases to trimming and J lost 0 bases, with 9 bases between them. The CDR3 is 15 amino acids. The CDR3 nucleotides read TGTGCCAGCAGCGTAGGACATACAACTAACTATGGCTACACCTTC. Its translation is CASSVGHTTNYGYTF.

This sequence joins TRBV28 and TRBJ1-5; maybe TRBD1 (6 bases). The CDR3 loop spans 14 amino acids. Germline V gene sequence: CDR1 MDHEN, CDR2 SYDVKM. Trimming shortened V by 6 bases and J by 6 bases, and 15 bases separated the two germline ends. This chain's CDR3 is CASRAPGVGQPQHF. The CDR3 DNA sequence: TGTGCCAGCAGGGCCCCAGGGGTGGGTCAGCCCCAGCATTTT.

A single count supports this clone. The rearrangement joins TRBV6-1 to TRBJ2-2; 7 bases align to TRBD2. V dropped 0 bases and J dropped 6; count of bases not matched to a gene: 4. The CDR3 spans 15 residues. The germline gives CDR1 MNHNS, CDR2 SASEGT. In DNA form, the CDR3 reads TGTGCCAGCAGTGAAGCTGCTCTAGCGGCCGGGGAGCTGTTTTTT. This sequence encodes CASSEAALAAGELFF.

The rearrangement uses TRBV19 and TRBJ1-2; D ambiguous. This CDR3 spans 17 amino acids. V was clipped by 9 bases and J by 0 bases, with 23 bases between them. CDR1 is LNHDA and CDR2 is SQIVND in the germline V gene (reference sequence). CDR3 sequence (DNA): TGTGCCAGCTCAATATACCCGGGTCCATCGTCTAACTATGGCTACACCTTC. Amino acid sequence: CASSIYPGPSSNYGYTF.

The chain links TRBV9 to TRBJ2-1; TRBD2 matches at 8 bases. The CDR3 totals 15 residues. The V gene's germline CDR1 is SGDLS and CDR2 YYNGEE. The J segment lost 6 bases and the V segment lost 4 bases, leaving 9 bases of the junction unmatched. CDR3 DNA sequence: TGTGCCAGCAGCATCCGGGAGGGCCCCGTCAATGAGCAGTTCTTC. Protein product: CASSIREGPVNEQFF.